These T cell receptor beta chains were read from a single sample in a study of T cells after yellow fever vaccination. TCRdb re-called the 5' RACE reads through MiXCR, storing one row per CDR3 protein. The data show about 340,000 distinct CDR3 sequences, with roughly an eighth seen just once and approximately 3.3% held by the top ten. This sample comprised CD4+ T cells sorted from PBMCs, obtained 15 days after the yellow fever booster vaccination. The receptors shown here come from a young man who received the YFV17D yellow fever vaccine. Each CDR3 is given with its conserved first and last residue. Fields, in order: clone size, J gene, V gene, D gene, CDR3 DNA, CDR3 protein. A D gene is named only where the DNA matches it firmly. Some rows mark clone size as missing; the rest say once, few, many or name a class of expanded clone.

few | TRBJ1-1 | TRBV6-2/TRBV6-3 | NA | TGTGCCAGCAGTGACCGGGACACTGAAGTTTTCTTT | CASSDRDTEVFF
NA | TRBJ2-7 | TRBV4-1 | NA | TGCGCCAGCAGCCAAGAAACCCTGGGGGGCTACGAGCAGTACTTC | CASSQETLGGYEQYF
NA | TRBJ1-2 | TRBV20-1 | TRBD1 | TGCAGTGCACCCTTCACAGGGGTTACTAACTATGGCTACACCTTC | CSAPFTGVTNYGYTF
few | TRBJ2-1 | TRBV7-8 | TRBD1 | TGTGCCAGCAGCCTACCCTCAGGGGGCTCCTACAATGAGCAGTTCTTC | CASSLPSGGSYNEQFF
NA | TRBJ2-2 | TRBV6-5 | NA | TGTGCCAGCAGTTACTCGAAGGACGGAGCGAACACCGGGGAGCTGTTTTTT | CASSYSKDGANTGELFF
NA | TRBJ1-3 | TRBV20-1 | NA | TGCAGTGCTCTCTGGGGGGGCGGAAACACCATATATTTT | CSALWGGGNTIYF
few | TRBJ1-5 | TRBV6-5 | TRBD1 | TGTGCCAGCAGTTACTCCGGGACAGGGAGCCAGCCCCAGCATTTT | CASSYSGTGSQPQHF
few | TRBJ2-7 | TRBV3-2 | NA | TGTGCCAGCAGCCAAATCCCGGCAATCAGCGAGTCATGCGAGCAGTACTTC | CASSQIPAISESCEQYF
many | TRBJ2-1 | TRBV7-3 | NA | TGTGCCAGCAGCCCGAGCCCGGAGGATGAGCAGTTCTTC | CASSPSPEDEQFF
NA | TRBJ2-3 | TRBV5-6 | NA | TGTGCCAGCAGCTCCCTCACAACATCCACAGATACGCAGTATTTT | CASSSLTTSTDTQYF
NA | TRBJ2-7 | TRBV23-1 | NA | TGCGCCAGCAGTCAACTTCGGGGTGTCAGCCAAGTTAGCGGGCAGTACTTC | CASSQLRGVSQVSGQYF
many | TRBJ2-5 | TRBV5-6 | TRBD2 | TGTGCCAGCAGCTTGGTCGGGGGGGCCACAGAGACCCAGTACTTC | CASSLVGGATETQYF
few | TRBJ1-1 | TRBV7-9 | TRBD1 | TGTGCCAGCAGCTTAGGGGACAGGTTAAACACTGAAGCTTTCTTT | CASSLGDRLNTEAFF
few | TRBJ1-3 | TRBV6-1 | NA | TGTGCCAGCAGTTCGGACGGCCTCTCTGGAAACACCATATATTTT | CASSSDGLSGNTIYF
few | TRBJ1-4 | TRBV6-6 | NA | TGTGCCAGACGACAGGATGAAAAACTGTTTTTT | CARRQDEKLFF
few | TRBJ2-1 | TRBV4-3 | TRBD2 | TGCGCCAGCAGCCTCCGAACTAGCGGGGATGAGCAGTTCTTC | CASSLRTSGDEQFF
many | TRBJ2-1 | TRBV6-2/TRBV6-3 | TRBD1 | TGTGCCAGCAGAGCTCGCCCGGGACAGGGTTCAACTGAGCAGTTCTTC | CASRARPGQGSTEQFF
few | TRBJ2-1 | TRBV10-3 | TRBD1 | TGTGCCACTCGGGACAGGGCGGATGAGCAGTTCTTC | CATRDRADEQFF
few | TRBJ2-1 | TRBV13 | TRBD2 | TGTGCCAGCAGCTTTCTTACTAGCGGGTCCTACAATGAGCAGTTCTTC | CASSFLTSGSYNEQFF
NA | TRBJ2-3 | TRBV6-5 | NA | TGTGCCAGCAGTTACTCGAGACTAACCCGGGCACTTGTTGGCACAGATACGCAGTATTTT | CASSYSRLTRALVGTDTQYF
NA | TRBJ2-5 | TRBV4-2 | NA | TGTGCCAGCAGCCAAGATTGGCGACAGCAGTACCAAGAGACCCAGTACTTC | CASSQDWRQQYQETQYF
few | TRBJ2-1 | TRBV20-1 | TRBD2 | TGCAGTGCGCCAGAGCCAGCGGGGGCTCACAATGAGCAGTTCTTC | CSAPEPAGAHNEQFF
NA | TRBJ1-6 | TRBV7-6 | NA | TGTGCCAGCAGCTTTAAAAATTCACCCCTCCACTTT | CASSFKNSPLHF
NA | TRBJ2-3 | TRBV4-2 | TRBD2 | TGTGCCAGCAGTCGACTTAACCTACTGGCGGGGGGGGCAGATACGCAGTATTTT | CASSRLNLLAGGADTQYF
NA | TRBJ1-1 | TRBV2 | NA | TGTGCCAGCGGGACTCAGAACACTGAAGCTTTCTTT | CASGTQNTEAFF
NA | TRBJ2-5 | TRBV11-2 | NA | TGTGCCAGCAGCTTAGGAGGTAGCGACAACTACCGGGAGACCCAGTACTTC | CASSLGGSDNYRETQYF
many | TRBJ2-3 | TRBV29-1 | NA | TGCAGCATCGACAGAAGCACAGATACGCAGTATTTT | CSIDRSTDTQYF
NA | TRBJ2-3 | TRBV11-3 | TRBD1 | TGTGCCAGCAGCTTAGGCGCCGGGACAGGGGCCGGTACGCAGTATTTT | CASSLGAGTGAGTQYF
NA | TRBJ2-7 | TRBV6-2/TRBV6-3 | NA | TGTGCCAGCAGCCCTACGGGACATCCCGAGCAGTACTTC | CASSPTGHPEQYF
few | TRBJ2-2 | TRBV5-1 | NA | TGCGCCAGCAGTCCAACACCCGAGAACACCGGGGAGCTGTTTTTT | CASSPTPENTGELFF
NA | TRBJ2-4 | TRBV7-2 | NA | TGTGCCAGCAGCTTAGGAGGGGTTTACATTCAGTACTTC | CASSLGGVYIQYF
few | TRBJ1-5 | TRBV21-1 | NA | TGTGCCAGCAGCGCAGAGGGAGGACAGGTAAATAGCAATCAGCCCCAGCATTTT | CASSAEGGQVNSNQPQHF
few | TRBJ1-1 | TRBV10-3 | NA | TGTGCCATCAGTGACAGGGTGGACACTGAAGCTTTCTTT | CAISDRVDTEAFF
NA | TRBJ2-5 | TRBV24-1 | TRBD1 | TGTGCCACCAGTGATGCGCGGCAGGGGGCTGAAACCCAGTACTTC | CATSDARQGAETQYF
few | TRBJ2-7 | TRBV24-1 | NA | TGTGCCACCAGTGATGGGTTGGACAGTAACTCCTACGAGCAGTACTTC | CATSDGLDSNSYEQYF
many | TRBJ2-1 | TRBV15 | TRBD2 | TGTGCCACCAGCAACCCTTTTCGGGGGGGCCTCGGGTATGAGCAGTTCTTC | CATSNPFRGGLGYEQFF
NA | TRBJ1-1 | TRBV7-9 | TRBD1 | TGTGCCAGCGGATCCTTTACAGGGGGCACTGAAGCTTTCTTT | CASGSFTGGTEAFF
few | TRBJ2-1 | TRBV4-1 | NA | TGCGCCAGCAGCCACACCGGACACAATGAGCAGTTCTTC | CASSHTGHNEQFF
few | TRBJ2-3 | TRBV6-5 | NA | TGTGCCAGCAGTTACCGAGGGGGGGACACAGATACGCAGTATTTT | CASSYRGGDTDTQYF
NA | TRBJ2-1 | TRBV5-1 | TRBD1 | TGCGCCAGCAGCAGAAGCCGGGACAGGGGCTATGAGCAGTTCTTC | CASSRSRDRGYEQFF
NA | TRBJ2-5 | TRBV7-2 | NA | TGTGCCAGCAGGACCGGGACTGTACAAGAGACCCAGTACTTC | CASRTGTVQETQYF
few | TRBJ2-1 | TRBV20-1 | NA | TGCAGCTTCCGGACATTAAGGGCGACGGCGCAGTTCTTC | CSFRTLRATAQFF
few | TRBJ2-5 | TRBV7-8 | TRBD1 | TGTGCCAGCAGCTTACCGCGCCGGGGGACAGGACAAGAGACCCAGTACTTC | CASSLPRRGTGQETQYF
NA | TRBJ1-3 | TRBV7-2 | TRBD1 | TGTGCCAGCAGCCCCGGACAGGGGTTGGGAAACACCATATATTTT | CASSPGQGLGNTIYF
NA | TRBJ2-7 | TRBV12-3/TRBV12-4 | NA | TGTGCCAGCAGTTTTTCGGCCGGCCCCCGGTTGAACGAGCAGTACTTC | CASSFSAGPRLNEQYF
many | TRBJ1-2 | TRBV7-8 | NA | TGTGCCAGCAGCTTAGATGGCTATGGCTACACCTTC | CASSLDGYGYTF
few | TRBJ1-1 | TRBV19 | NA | TGTGCCAGTAGCTCACAGGGTGGTGAAGCTTTCTTT | CASSSQGGEAFF
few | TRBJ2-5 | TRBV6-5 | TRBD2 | TGTGCCAGCGGTGTGGGGGGGGTGGAGACCCAGTACTTC | CASGVGGVETQYF
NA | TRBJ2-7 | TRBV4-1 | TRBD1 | TGCGCCAGCAGGGGATACAGGGGTTCCTCCTACGAGCAGTACTTC | CASRGYRGSSYEQYF
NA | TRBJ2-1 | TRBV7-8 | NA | TGTGCCAGCAGCTTAAATCTTGCTCATGAGCAGTTCTTC | CASSLNLAHEQFF
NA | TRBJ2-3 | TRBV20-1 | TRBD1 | TGCAGTGCTCCCGGGACAGGTAACGCAGATACGCAGTATTTT | CSAPGTGNADTQYF
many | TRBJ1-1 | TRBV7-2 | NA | TGTGCCAGCAGCACTTACAACACTGAAGCTTTCTTT | CASSTYNTEAFF
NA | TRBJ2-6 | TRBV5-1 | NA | TGCGCCAGCAGCTTGACCTCCTCTGGGGCCAACGTCCTGACTTTC | CASSLTSSGANVLTF